The rows below give T cell receptor beta chains drawn from one sample of a study of cytomegalovirus exposure and HLA in healthy donors. Using immunoSEQ multiplex PCR, the repertoire was profiled, and TCRdb retains in-frame clones only, with some absent. The table records 100,000 to 150,000 clones, approximately 74% of them present only once. Specimen: PBMCs. All receptors come from a male donor in good health and CMV-seronegative. The CDR3 runs from the conserved cysteine through the conserved F or W. The order of the fields is J gene, clone size, V gene, D gene, CDR3 DNA, CDR3 protein. A D gene is named only where the DNA matches it firmly. Clone size is given for some rows only: seen once, a few or many times, or a class if the clone is expanded.

TRBJ2-5 - TRBV5-1 TRBD2 TGCGCCAGCACGCCTCTAGCGGAGGAGACCCAGTACTTC CASTPLAEETQYF
TRBJ2-5 - TRBV5-1 - TGCGCCAGCAGCCCCGGGTCACAAGAGACCCAGTACTTC CASSPGSQETQYF
TRBJ2-1 once TRBV6-6 - TGTGCCAGCAGTTTGGACAATTTGAGCTCCTACAATGAGCAGTTCTTC CASSLDNLSSYNEQFF
TRBJ2-5 few TRBV2 - TGTGCCAGCAGTGAAGTTGGTGGGAGGGGGGAAGAGACCCAGTACTTC CASSEVGGRGEETQYF
TRBJ1-1 few TRBV29-1 - TGCAGCGCGGGGGACACTGAAGCTTTCTTT CSAGDTEAFF
TRBJ2-7 - TRBV27 TRBD2 TGTGCCAGCAGTGGACCGGGACTAGCGACATACGAGCAGTACTTC CASSGPGLATYEQYF
TRBJ2-5 - TRBV18 - TGTGCCAGCTCATCCTATGGTCCCCAAGAGACCCAGTACTTC CASSSYGPQETQYF
TRBJ2-1 - TRBV5-1 - TGCGCCAGCAGCTTCGCACCCCGACTAGAACCTTACAATGAGCAGTTCTTC CASSFAPRLEPYNEQFF
TRBJ2-1 once TRBV9 TRBD2 TGTGCCAGCAGCGTGAGACTAGCAGAAAATGAGCAGTTCTTC CASSVRLAENEQFF
TRBJ1-3 few TRBV4-3 - TGCGCCAGCAGCCAAGATAACAGGCCCGGTGACACCATATATTTT CASSQDNRPGDTIYF
TRBJ2-3 - TRBV4-2 TRBD2 TGTGCCAGCAGCGACCGACTAGCGGGGGTTAGCACAGATACGCAGTATTTT CASSDRLAGVSTDTQYF
TRBJ2-4 - TRBV7-9 TRBD2 TGTGCCAGCAGCTTCGTGGGAGGGAGTTTATTCAAAAACATTCAGTACTTC CASSFVGGSLFKNIQYF
TRBJ1-2 - TRBV4-2 - TGTGCCAGCGGACGCCCCGGACAGTCCTCCTATGGCTACACCTTC CASGRPGQSSYGYTF
TRBJ1-1 - TRBV5-1 - TGCGCCAGCAGCGGGGGGAAGGAAGCTTTCTTT CASSGGKEAFF
TRBJ2-3 - TRBV19 TRBD1 TGTGCCAGTACCCCGACAGGGGGAGGCACAGATACGCAGTATTTT CASTPTGGGTDTQYF
TRBJ2-1 - TRBV4-3 TRBD2 TGCGCCAGCAGCCAAGAAGGAGCGGGAGGGCCAGAAGAGCAGTTCTTC CASSQEGAGGPEEQFF
TRBJ2-4 - TRBV7-2 TRBD1 TGTGCCAGCAGATCGGGGACAGGGGGCATGAACATTCAGTACTTC CASRSGTGGMNIQYF
TRBJ2-7 few TRBV5-6 TRBD2 TGTGCCAGCAGCAGCGGGAGCTCCTACGAGCAGTACTTC CASSSGSSYEQYF
TRBJ1-2 - TRBV29-1 - TGCAGCGCGAATTTAGAAACGGGGTATGGCTACACCTTC CSANLETGYGYTF
TRBJ2-7 once TRBV9 - TGTGCCAGCAGCGTAGGAGTCGGAGGTTACGAGCAGTACTTC CASSVGVGGYEQYF
TRBJ2-7 - TRBV6-6 TRBD1 TGTGCCAGCAGTTACGGAACAGGGGGTTCCTACGAGCAGTACTTC CASSYGTGGSYEQYF
TRBJ1-4 - TRBV7-9 TRBD1 TGTGCCAGCAGCCAATCAGGGGGAGATAATGAAAAACTGTTTTTT CASSQSGGDNEKLFF
TRBJ2-1 - TRBV2 TRBD2 TGTGCCAGCAGTGAAGTTCGAGCGGGGCCCGGGTTCTTC CASSEVRAGPGFF
TRBJ2-7 - TRBV28 - TGTGCCAGCAGTTTCGTGCAGGGAAATTACGAGCAGTACTTC CASSFVQGNYEQYF
TRBJ2-1 - TRBV19 - TGTGCCAGTAGTAGGGGACTGCTGTCCTACAATGAGCAGTTCTTC CASSRGLLSYNEQFF
TRBJ2-3 - TRBV9 TRBD1 TGTGCCAGCAGCCGTAGTTTGGACAGGGGGGATACGCAGTATTTT CASSRSLDRGDTQYF
TRBJ2-7 - TRBV4-2 - TGTGCCAGCAGCATCCAGGACAGCGGTTCATACGAGCAGTACTTC CASSIQDSGSYEQYF
TRBJ2-7 - TRBV9 TRBD1 TGTGCCAGCAGCGTGGGCCAGGGGGACAGGGCCAACGAGCAGTACTTC CASSVGQGDRANEQYF
TRBJ2-1 - TRBV9 TRBD2 TGTGCCAGCAGTGTGACGGGGGGGGCCAATGAGCAGTTCTTC CASSVTGGANEQFF
TRBJ1-2 - TRBV30 - TGTGCCTGGGGTCAGGGGCACAACTATGGCTACACCTTC CAWGQGHNYGYTF
TRBJ2-1 once TRBV28 TRBD1 TGTGCCAGCAGTTTCCAGGGACAGGGTAGACCCTCAACCTCCTACAATGAGCAGTTCTTC CASSFQGQGRPSTSYNEQFF
TRBJ1-3 - TRBV9 - TGTGCCAGCAGCGTAGCAGGGGATGGAAACACCATATATTTT CASSVAGDGNTIYF
TRBJ1-5 - TRBV28 TRBD1 TGTGCCAGCAGAACAGGGGGCTCGGGCAATCAGCCCCAGCATTTT CASRTGGSGNQPQHF
TRBJ2-5 - TRBV7-2 TRBD2 TGTGCCAGCAGCTTGGAGGGGCCGGGGGGGACCCAGTACTTC CASSLEGPGGTQYF
TRBJ1-2 - TRBV30 TRBD1 TGTGCCTGGAGTCTGGACAGGGCGGGCGGCTACACCTTC CAWSLDRAGGYTF
TRBJ2-6 - TRBV7-2 - TGTGCCAGCAGCCCGCCCGGCTCTGGGGCCAACGTCCTGACTTTC CASSPPGSGANVLTF
TRBJ2-7 few TRBV30 - TGTGCCTGGAGTGGGGCTAGCGTCAACTTC CAWSGASVNF
TRBJ2-2 - TRBV15 - TGTGCCACCAGCAGAGATCGGGGGACTCCCGGGGAGCTGTTTTTT CATSRDRGTPGELFF
TRBJ2-7 - TRBV9 TRBD1 TGTGCCAGCAGCGTCGGGACAGTTCGATCCTACGAGCAGTACTTC CASSVGTVRSYEQYF
TRBJ2-3 - TRBV27 TRBD2 TGTGCCAGCACTAGCGGCGATAGCACAGATACGCAGTATTTT CASTSGDSTDTQYF
TRBJ2-1 - TRBV11-3 TRBD2 TGTGCCAGCAGCCTCGGAGCGGGGGTATACAATGAGCAGTTCTTC CASSLGAGVYNEQFF
TRBJ2-1 - TRBV28 - TGTGCCAGCAGTTTACCCAGGACAAGCTCCTACAATGAGCAGTTCTTC CASSLPRTSSYNEQFF
TRBJ2-1 - TRBV7-3 TRBD1 TGTGCCAGCAGCCCCGGACAGGGTTACAATGAGCAGTTCTTC CASSPGQGYNEQFF
TRBJ2-6 - TRBV15 - TGTGCCACCAGCAGAGGCCAGAGGCAGGCCAACGTCCTGACTTTC CATSRGQRQANVLTF
TRBJ2-7 - TRBV29-1 TRBD2 TGCAGCGTTCTTAGCGGGAGGAGTACATACGAGCAGTACTTC CSVLSGRSTYEQYF
TRBJ1-1 - TRBV5-1 - TGCGCCAGCGGGACTAAACGGACTGAAGCTTTCTTT CASGTKRTEAFF
TRBJ1-2 - TRBV29-1 TRBD1 TGCAGCGTTGAAAGGGGAGACTTACAGGGGTTTCAGGGCTACACCTTC CSVERGDLQGFQGYTF
TRBJ2-3 - TRBV25-1 TRBD2 TGTGCCAGCAGTGCCCAACTAGCGGGAGGGAGAGATACGCAGTATTTT CASSAQLAGGRDTQYF
TRBJ2-1 - TRBV7-9 - TGTGCCAGCAGCCCGGGGTACAATGAGCAGTTCTTC CASSPGYNEQFF
TRBJ2-7 - TRBV4-2 TRBD1 TGTGCCAGCAGCCAAGGGACAGGACGTAGCTCCTACGAGCAGTACTTC CASSQGTGRSSYEQYF